A single sample is the source of the 27 T cell receptor beta chains below, sequenced in a study of shared clonotypes between healthy human individuals. Clones were sequenced by immunoSEQ multiplex PCR, and TCRdb holds only the in-frame ones, with some missing. The table lists roughly 490,000 clones, less than 80% of them singletons. Input material: PBMCs. These receptors originate from a woman between 40 and 50 years old in good health. Some clones in this sample may be carry-over from other donors' samples.

This clone was seen at least ten times. CDR3 DNA sequence: TGCGCCAGCAGCCAAGATCTGGCGGGAGAGACCCAGTACTTC. This translates into CASSQDLAGETQYF. The chain has TRBV4-1 and TRBJ2-5, with a tentative D call TRBD2 (5 bases). The V gene's germline CDR1 is MGHRA and CDR2 YSYEKL. V lost 0 bases and J lost 4, with 9 bases in between. The CDR3 length is 14 residues.

This clone was observed a handful of times. This chain connects TRBV7-8 to TRBJ2-3; 10 nucleotides align to TRBD2. The trim removed 5 bases at V and 3 bases at J, leaving 11 bases unmatched. From germline, CDR1 is SGHVS and CDR2 FQNEAQ. The length of the CDR3 is 17 residues. The CDR3 DNA follows: TGTGCCAGCAGCCCATGGGGACTAGCGTCTAGTACAGATACGCAGTATTTT. Its protein is CASSPWGLASSTDTQYF.

This sequence joins TRBV11-2 and TRBJ2-1; D is uncertain. The CDR3 spans 14 residues. The germline V gene has CDR1 SGHAT and CDR2 FQNNGV. Trimming removed 2 bases at V and 5 bases at J, with 10 bases between. The chain's CDR3 is CASSLTRPNNEQFF. The CDR3, as DNA: TGTGCCAGCAGCTTAACGCGACCGAACAATGAGCAGTTCTTC.

V and J are TRBV27 and TRBJ2-7, with 11 positions matching TRBD1. Trimming took 5 bases from V and 2 from J; bases not matched to a gene: 2. Germline CDR1 MNHEY, CDR2 SMNVEV (reference sequence). This CDR3 spans 14 amino acids. The CDR3: CASSTGQGAYEQYF. For the CDR3, the DNA is TGTGCCAGCAGTACGGGACAGGGGGCCTACGAGCAGTACTTC.

V usage is TRBV4-1 and J usage is TRBJ2-3, with 10 bases that match TRBD2. CDR1 and CDR2 from the germline V gene are MGHRA and YSYEKL. V shed 0 bases and J 5 bases; nucleotides not matched to a gene: 5. The CDR3 is 16 amino acids. The CDR3 DNA reads as TGCGCCAGCAGCCAAGAGCTAGCGGGAGTAGAAGATACGCAGTATTTT. This sequence encodes CASSQELAGVEDTQYF.

Worth noting for this clone: This same CDR3 is encoded by further DNA sequences in the sample. The chain joins TRBV6-5 to TRBJ2-5, with no clear D. CDR1 and CDR2 from the germline V gene are MNHEY and SVGAGI. This CDR3 spans 11 amino acids. V was clipped by 2 bases and J by 5 bases, with 3 bases between them. The DNA of the CDR3 is TGTGCCAGCAGTTACGGGGAGACCCAGTACTTC. Its translation is CASSYGETQYF.

In this sample, this clone turned up many times. This specimen includes other DNA sequences encoding the same CDR3. The chain employs TRBV7-9 and TRBJ2-1; a weak D match, TRBD2 (7 bases). V lost 5 bases, J lost 0 bases, and 14 bases lay in between. Per germline, CDR1 SEHNR and CDR2 FQNEAQ (reference sequence). The CDR3 contains 16 residues. In DNA, the CDR3 is TGTGCCAGCAGCCCTAGGGGGGGGTCCTCCTACAATGAGCAGTTCTTC. Amino acid sequence: CASSPRGGSSYNEQFF.

The V and J genes are TRBV28 and TRBJ1-1; 9 nucleotides align to TRBD1. The CDR3 has 12 amino acids. Germline V gives CDR1 MDHEN, CDR2 SYDVKM. The V segment lost 5 bases and the J segment 10 bases; nucleotides outside the gene matches: 5. The CDR3 DNA reads as TGTGCCAGCAGTACGCCGACAGGGGGAGCTTTCTTT. This gives the protein CASSTPTGGAFF.

The rearrangement uses TRBV5-1 and TRBJ2-3, with D perhaps matching TRBD1 or TRBD2 (6 bases each). The germline V gene encodes CDR1 SGHRS and CDR2 YFSETQ. This CDR3 is 15 amino acids long. Trimming pared 4 bases from V and 2 bases from J, leaving 14 bases between. CDR3 amino acids: CASSRGTPHTDTQYF. The CDR3 bases are TGCGCCAGCAGCCGCGGGACACCACACACAGATACGCAGTATTTT.

The chain links TRBV9 to TRBJ2-5; 9 nucleotides agree with TRBD2. V was clipped by 2 bases and J by 5 bases; unmatched bases: 7. This CDR3 is 15 amino acids long. Looked up from germline, CDR1 is SGDLS and CDR2 is YYNGEE. The CDR3 here is CASSVAGGQGETQYF. DNA for the CDR3: TGTGCCAGCAGCGTGGCGGGAGGGCAGGGCGAGACCCAGTACTTC.

This clone was seen a few times. The chain has TRBV7-3 and TRBJ2-1; 10 bases agree with TRBD2. The CDR3 extends over 15 amino acids. Germline-derived CDR1 and CDR2 are SGHTA and FQGTGA. With V trimmed by 2 bases and J by 7 bases, 5 bases remained unmatched. This CDR3 reads CASSLVLAGTNEQFF. Here the CDR3 DNA reads TGTGCCAGCAGCTTAGTACTAGCGGGAACAAATGAGCAGTTCTTC.

This clone was detected only once. V gene TRBV28 combines with J gene TRBJ2-7; TRBD1 is a possible D gene (6 bases). CDR1 and CDR2 (germline): MDHEN, SYDVKM. The V end was cut by 3 bases, the J end by 2 bases, with 8 bases between. The CDR3 is 13 residues long. The CDR3 is CASSLTGAYEQYF. CDR3 nucleotides: TGTGCCAGCAGTTTGACAGGAGCCTACGAGCAGTACTTC. Based on the CDR3 plus reference TRBV28 and TRBJ2-7, the full variable domain is DVKVTQSSRYLVKRTGEKVFLECVQDMDHENMFWYRQDPGLGLRLIYFSYDVKMKEKGDIPEGYSVSREKKERFSLILESASTNQTSMYLCASSLTGAYEQYFGPGTRLTVT.

This chain connects TRBV7-8 to TRBJ2-7; D ambiguous. The CDR3 totals 14 residues. The germline CDR1 and CDR2 sequences are SGHVS and FQNEAQ. Trimming removed 5 bases at V and 5 bases at J, with 16 bases between. As DNA, the CDR3 is TGTGCCAGCAGCCCGAATAGAGAAAGCCACGAGCAGTACTTC. Translating gives CASSPNRESHEQYF.

V is TRBV14 and J is TRBJ2-7; 7 nucleotides match TRBD1. CDR1 and CDR2 from the germline V gene are SGHDN and FVKESK. This CDR3 is 14 amino acids long. V gave up 2 bases and J gave up 3 bases; unmatched junction bases: 4. CDR3 amino acids: CASSQRQGIYEQYF. In DNA, the CDR3 is TGTGCCAGCAGCCAAAGACAGGGTATCTACGAGCAGTACTTC. Filled out from reference TRBV14 and TRBJ2-7, the complete variable domain reads EAGVTQFPSHSVIEKGQTVTLRCDPISGHDNLYWYRRVMGKEIKFLLHFVKESKQDESGMPNNRFLAERTGGTYSTLKVQPAELEDSGVYFCASSQRQGIYEQYFGPGTRLTVT.

As for this clone: A single base separates this from a much larger clone, so it may be a read error. The same CDR3 is also encoded by other DNA sequences in this sample. This chain joins TRBV6-4 and TRBJ2-1; D uncertain. This CDR3 has 13 residues. Germline lookup yields CDR1 MRHNA and CDR2 SNTAGT. The V gene lost 3 bases and the J gene lost 9 bases, with 12 bases spanning the gap. CDR3 protein: CASSDSEVGEQFF. The CDR3 DNA reads as TGTGCCAGCAGTGATTCCGAAGTGGGTGAGCAGTTCTTC.

As to this clone: One end of the junction varies from germline; a read error may be responsible. V is TRBV7-7 and J is TRBJ2-6; 7 positions agree with TRBD1. Looked up from germline, CDR1 is SSHAT and CDR2 is FNYEAQ (reference sequence). This CDR3 comprises 17 residues. The CDR3 DNA follows: TGTGCTAGCAGTCCGGGACAGATCGGAGGTGGGGCCAACGTCCTGACTTTC. Its translation is CASSPGQIGGGANVLTF.

The gene calls are TRBV19 and TRBJ2-5; a weak D match, TRBD2 (5 bases). V was cut by 3 bases and J by 3 bases, with 14 bases left in between. The CDR3 length is 15 residues. Per the germline V gene, CDR1 is LNHDA and CDR2 is SQIVND (reference sequence). CDR3 sequence reads: CASSISGMRKETQYF. The CDR3 DNA sequence: TGTGCCAGTAGTATCAGCGGCATGAGGAAAGAGACCCAGTACTTC.

The J gene is TRBJ2-3, the V gene TRBV6-1, with D perhaps matching TRBD1 (6 bases). This CDR3 region has 15 residues. The germline V and J ends were trimmed by 6 bases and 1 base, with 14 bases remaining between them. Germline V lookup: CDR1 MNHNS, CDR2 SASEGT. This CDR3 is CASRLQGTRTDTQYF. In DNA, the CDR3 is TGTGCCAGCAGGCTACAGGGAACCCGCACAGATACGCAGTATTTT.

This chain joins TRBV5-1 and TRBJ2-3; 12 bases are shared with TRBD2. Germline V lookup: CDR1 SGHRS, CDR2 YFSETQ. This CDR3 spans 16 amino acids. V was pared by 0 bases and J by 3 bases, with 2 bases of the junction left unmatched. Here the CDR3 DNA reads TGCGCCAGCAGCTTGGCGACTAGCGGGAGAACAGATACGCAGTATTTT. Translated, it gives CASSLATSGRTDTQYF.

V gene TRBV11-1 combines with J gene TRBJ2-1; D may correspond to TRBD1 or TRBD2 (5 bases each). The CDR3 is 16 residues long. The V gene's germline CDR1 is SGHAT and CDR2 FQDESV (reference sequence). V lost 1 base to trimming and J lost 4 bases, with 14 bases between them. CDR3 nucleotides: TGTGCCAGCAGCTTAGGCATGGGGGTCCTGTACAATGAGCAGTTCTTC. Its protein product is CASSLGMGVLYNEQFF.

The J gene is TRBJ2-7, the V gene TRBV30; D is uncertain. The CDR3 contains 12 residues. In germline, CDR1 is GTSNPN, CDR2 SVGIG (reference sequence). The V gene lost 4 bases and the J gene lost 7 bases, with 14 bases spanning the gap. CDR3: CAWNNLGSEQYF. The CDR3 coding sequence is TGTGCCTGGAACAACCTTGGAAGTGAGCAGTACTTC.

This clone was counted a few times. The V call is TRBV27, the J call TRBJ1-4, with 8 bases that match TRBD1. The CDR3 runs 18 residues. V was pared by 5 bases and J by 3 bases, with 14 bases of the junction left unmatched. Germline lookup yields CDR1 MNHEY and CDR2 SMNVEV (reference sequence). The CDR3 sequence: CASSATGVLARANEKLFF. The CDR3 DNA reads TGTGCCAGCAGTGCGACAGGGGTCTTGGCGAGGGCTAATGAAAAACTGTTTTTT. The entire variable domain, with the rest obtained from reference TRBV27 and TRBJ1-4, is as follows: EAQVTQNPRYLITVTGKKLTVTCSQNMNHEYMSWYRQDPGLGLRQIYYSMNVEVTDKGDVPEGYKVSRKEKRNFPLILESPSPNQTSLYFCASSATGVLARANEKLFFGSGTQLSVL.

The chain recombines TRBV6-1 with TRBJ2-7; D is possibly TRBD1 (6 bases). V was trimmed by 7 bases and J by 4 bases, leaving 20 bases between them. The CDR3 spans 15 residues. Germline V gene data show CDR1 as MNHNS and CDR2 as SASEGT. The CDR3 here is CASKPLDRRRYEQYF. In nucleotides, the CDR3 is TGTGCCAGCAAACCCCTTGACAGGCGGAGGTACGAGCAGTACTTC.

The V call is TRBV18, the J call TRBJ2-1, with TRBD1 identical over 7 bases. Germline CDR1 and CDR2: KGHSH and LQKENI. The CDR3 runs to 12 residues. The junction had 1 base not matched to a gene; V was cut back by 3 bases and J by 8 bases. CDR3 region: CASSPTGDEQFF. The CDR3 DNA follows: TGTGCCAGCTCACCTACAGGGGATGAGCAGTTCTTC.

This clone was detected only a few times. The chain uses TRBV30 and TRBJ2-2; no reliable D call. Germline CDR1 reads GTSNPN; CDR2 reads SVGIG (reference sequence). The CDR3 runs to 11 residues. Trimming shortened V by 5 bases and J by 6 bases, and 7 bases separated the two germline ends. The CDR3 sequence is CAWGPAGELFF. CDR3 bases: TGTGCCTGGGGCCCGGCCGGGGAGCTGTTTTTT.

With respect to this clone: A read error may produce the germline difference seen at one junction end. The chain uses TRBV27 and TRBJ2-7; no clear D. CDR1 and CDR2 from the germline V gene are MNHEY and SMNVEV (reference sequence). The CDR3 extends over 13 amino acids. The CDR3 loop reads CASTLGKDYEQYF. For the CDR3, the DNA is TGTGCCAGCACTTTAGGGAAGGACTACGAGCAGTACTTC.

The chain has TRBV27 and TRBJ1-1, with D maybe TRBD1 (6 bases). The CDR3 runs 13 residues. Germline assignment: CDR1 MNHEY and CDR2 SMNVEV (reference sequence). V was trimmed by 6 bases and J by 6 bases, leaving 14 bases between them. The DNA of the CDR3 is TGTGCCAGCAGCAGGGGAGGGGAGGCTGAAGCTTTCTTT. It codes for CASSRGGEAEAFF.